This T cell receptor (beta chain) was found in a study of blood T cell repertoires in COVID-19. A Seattle source enrolled patients during active infection and followed them longitudinally. This CDR3 has 11 residues. From germline, CDR1 is SQVTM and CDR2 ANQGSEA. V gave up 4 bases and J gave up 5 bases, with 9 bases separating them. The method was immunoSEQ multiplex PCR; TCRdb's version includes in-frame clones alone and lacks a portion of them. The repertoire includes about 230,000 clones, 85% of them detected once, and 4% to 6% sits in the top ten. Input material: peripheral blood. The V call is TRBV29-1, the J call TRBJ2-7; TRBD1 might be the D (6 bases). This TCR was sampled from a man in his fifties or sixties with COVID-19, enrolled during active disease. CDR3 nucleotide sequence: TGCAGCGTTGGACAGGCCGACGAGCAGTACTTC. Translation gives CSVGQADEQYF.